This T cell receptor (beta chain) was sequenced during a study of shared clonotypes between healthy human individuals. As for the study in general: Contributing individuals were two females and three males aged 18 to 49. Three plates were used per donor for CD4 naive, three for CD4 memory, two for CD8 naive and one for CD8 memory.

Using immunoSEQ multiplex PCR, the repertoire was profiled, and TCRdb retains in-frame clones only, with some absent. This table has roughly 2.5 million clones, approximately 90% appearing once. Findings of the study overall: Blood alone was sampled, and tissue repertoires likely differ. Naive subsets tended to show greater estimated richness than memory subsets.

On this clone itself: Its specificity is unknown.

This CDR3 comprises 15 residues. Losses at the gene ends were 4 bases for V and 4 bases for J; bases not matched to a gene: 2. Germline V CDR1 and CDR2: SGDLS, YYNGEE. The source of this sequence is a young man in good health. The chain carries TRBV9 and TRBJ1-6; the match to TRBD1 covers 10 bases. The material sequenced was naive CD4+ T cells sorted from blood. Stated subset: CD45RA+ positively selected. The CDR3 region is CASSPGQGYNSPLHF. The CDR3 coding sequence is TGTGCCAGCAGCCCGGGACAGGGGTATAATTCACCCCTCCACTTT.